A single sample gave rise to the 20 T cell receptor beta chains below, sequenced in a study of cytomegalovirus exposure and HLA in healthy donors. The study ran its PCR with 60 Vbeta and 13 Jbeta primers. Method: immunoSEQ multiplex PCR; TCRdb's copy keeps in-frame clones and lacks some. Of about 89,000 clones listed, roughly 70% are singletons. Sequenced sample: PBMCs. The receptors were gathered from a man aged 25 to 45 in good health and CMV-seronegative.

This clone was seen more than once but under ten times. The J gene is TRBJ1-1, the V gene TRBV7-6, with 8 bases fitting TRBD1. The CDR3 contains 14 residues. V was clipped by 5 bases and J by 11 bases; unmatched bases: 13. Germline assignment: CDR1 SGHVS and CDR2 FNYEAQ. The CDR3 loop is CASSRWTGSFMAFF. Here the CDR3 DNA reads TGTGCCAGCAGCCGTTGGACAGGGTCCTTTATGGCTTTCTTT.

The rearrangement uses TRBV19 and TRBJ1-1, with no clear D. Germline CDR1 and CDR2: LNHDA and SQIVND (reference sequence). The germline V and J ends were trimmed by 2 bases and 5 bases, with 9 bases remaining between them. The CDR3 runs 13 residues. CDR3 sequence (DNA): TGTGCCAGTAGTATACGAAGAGTGACTGAAGCTTTCTTT. This gives the protein CASSIRRVTEAFF. Together with reference TRBV19 and TRBJ1-1, the CDR3 gives the full variable domain: DGGITQSPKYLFRKEGQNVTLSCEQNLNHDAMYWYRQDPGQGLRLIYYSQIVNDFQKGDIAEGYSVSREKKESFPLTVTSAQKNPTAFYLCASSIRRVTEAFFGQGTRLTVV.

The chain recombines TRBV7-6 with TRBJ1-1, with D perhaps TRBD1 (6 bases). The germline gives CDR1 SGHVS, CDR2 FNYEAQ. V shed 0 bases and J shed 5 bases, with 13 bases lying between them. This CDR3 region has 15 residues. The DNA of the CDR3 is TGTGCCAGCAGCTTAGCGGTCAGGGGTCTTACTGAAGCTTTCTTT. Translation: CASSLAVRGLTEAFF.

As DNA, the CDR3 is TGTGCCAGCTCACCACTCAGCGAGCGGGAGCTGTATTTT. Amino acid sequence: CASSPLSERELYF. The chain uses TRBV18 and TRBJ2-3; 8 bases align to TRBD2. Per the germline V gene, CDR1 is KGHSH and CDR2 is LQKENI. The CDR3 covers 13 residues. The J segment lost 14 bases and the V segment lost 1 base, leaving 8 bases of the junction unmatched. The full variable domain, in which reference TRBV18 and TRBJ2-3 provide the parts outside the CDR3, is NAGVMQNPRHLVRRRGQEARLRCSPMKGHSHVYWYRQLPEEGLKFMVYLQKENIIDESGMPKERFSAEFPKEGPSILRIQQVVRGDSAAYFCASSPLSERELYFGPGTRLTVL.

The chain is built from TRBV5-6 and TRBJ2-7, with D possibly being TRBD1 (6 bases). V was cut by 4 bases and J by 5 bases, with 19 bases left in between. Germline V gives CDR1 SGHDT, CDR2 YYEEEE. The CDR3 runs to 15 residues. The CDR3 sequence is CASSTYRDLEDEQYF. In DNA form, the CDR3 reads TGTGCCAGCAGCACTTACAGGGACCTTGAGGACGAGCAGTACTTC.

This chain uses TRBV21-1 with TRBJ1-1. TRBV21-1 constitutes a pseudogene. The CDR3 loop spans 14 amino acids. The CDR3 DNA follows: TGTGCCAGCAGCAAGCAGAGGCTGAACACTGAAGCTTTCTTT. Translated, it gives CASSKQRLNTEAFF.

The rearrangement links TRBV19 to TRBJ1-1; 7 bases are shared with TRBD1. Germline trimming cut 4 bases from V and 0 bases from J; bases unmatched to any gene: 8. The CDR3 is made up of 16 amino acids. Germline V gene lookup returns CDR1 LNHDA and CDR2 SQIVND (reference sequence). The CDR3 here is CASSTLGQTMNTEAFF. In DNA form, the CDR3 reads TGTGCCAGTAGTACTTTGGGACAGACCATGAACACTGAAGCTTTCTTT.

J is TRBJ2-2 and V is TRBV27, with TRBD2 identical over 10 bases. The V segment lost 4 bases and the J segment 3 bases; nucleotides outside the gene matches: 8. The CDR3 consists of 17 residues. Germline loops: CDR1 MNHEY, CDR2 SMNVEV (reference sequence). CDR3 DNA: TGTGCCAGCAGTTCCCTCCTAGCGGGAGTGGACACCGGGGAGCTGTTTTTT. This gives the protein CASSSLLAGVDTGELFF.

The chain uses TRBV28 and TRBJ2-2, with a weak D call TRBD1 (6 bases). Per the germline V gene, CDR1 is MDHEN and CDR2 is SYDVKM. Between the trimmed V and J ends, which lost 3 bases and 6 bases, there was a span of 14 bases. CDR3 size: 15 residues. CDR3 nucleotides: TGTGCCAGCAGTTTGGGCAGGGGAAGATCCGGGGAGCTGTTTTTT. It translates to CASSLGRGRSGELFF.

This clone has only one observation. The V gene is TRBV7-2, the J gene TRBJ1-2, with D uncertain. V was clipped by 5 bases and J by 4 bases, with 11 bases between them. CDR1 and CDR2 from the germline V gene are SGHTA and FQGNSA. The CDR3 is made up of 13 amino acids. The chain's CDR3 is CASSTSVGYGYTF. The CDR3 region has the DNA TGTGCCAGCAGCACCAGCGTAGGCTATGGCTACACCTTC.

This chain uses TRBV4-3 with TRBJ2-4, with 7 bases aligning to TRBD1. The V gene end was trimmed by 0 bases and the J gene end by 7 bases; junction bases not matched to a gene: 6. This CDR3 has 15 amino acids. Germline V CDR1 and CDR2: LGHNA, YSLEER. The CDR3 loop is CASSQDDRAWNIQYF. Written as DNA, the CDR3 is TGCGCCAGCAGCCAAGACGACAGGGCGTGGAACATTCAGTACTTC.

The chain uses TRBV6-5 and TRBJ2-2, with 8 bases that match TRBD2. V dropped 8 bases and J dropped 7; count of bases not matched to a gene: 9. Germline CDR1 and CDR2: MNHEY and SVGAGI. This CDR3 spans 14 amino acids. CDR3 protein: CASSGGAGRGELFF. In DNA, the CDR3 is TGTGCCAGCTCCGGGGGGGCCGGTCGCGGGGAGCTGTTTTTT.

The rearrangement links TRBV28 to TRBJ2-5; TRBD1 agrees at 7 bases. The germline V gene has CDR1 MDHEN and CDR2 SYDVKM. This CDR3 is built from 16 residues. J lost 5 bases, V lost 6 bases, and 15 bases had no gene match. CDR3 sequence (DNA): TGTGCCAGCAGCCCCTTCCAGACAGGGCAGGCGGAGACCCAGTACTTC. As protein: CASSPFQTGQAETQYF.

The sample holds one count of this clone. The J gene is TRBJ2-1, the V gene TRBV2; the D is unclear. The CDR3 is 13 amino acids. CDR1 SNHLY and CDR2 FYNNEI come from the germline V gene. Deletions cut 4 bases from V and 0 bases from J, with 4 bases between. The CDR3 nucleotides are TGTGCCAGCAGTGCCCTCTCCTACAATGAGCAGTTCTTC. It specifies CASSALSYNEQFF.

V and J are TRBV10-3 and TRBJ1-1, with 8 bases that match TRBD1. From germline, CDR1 is ENHRY and CDR2 SYGVKD. With V trimmed by 4 bases and J by 3 bases, 7 bases remained unmatched. The CDR3 runs to 15 residues. CDR3 DNA: TGTGCCATCAGTGGGGTAGCAGGGGGCTACACTGAAGCTTTCTTT. This translates into CAISGVAGGYTEAFF.

The chain is built from TRBV7-3 and TRBJ1-1; D might be TRBD1 (5 bases). The V gene lost 4 bases and the J gene lost 1 base, with 22 bases spanning the gap. This CDR3 contains 18 residues. CDR1 is SGHTA, CDR2 FQGTGA, per germline. The CDR3 protein is CASSSTMNNRRENTEAFF. As DNA, the CDR3 is TGTGCCAGCAGCTCGACGATGAACAACAGGCGGGAGAACACTGAAGCTTTCTTT.

In this sample, this clone turned up a few times. The chain is built from TRBV5-4 and TRBJ1-4, with a possible D match to TRBD1 (6 bases). V shed 2 bases and J shed 6 bases, with 11 bases lying between them. The CDR3 has 14 amino acids. Germline CDR1 SGHNT, CDR2 YYREEE (reference sequence). In DNA form, the CDR3 reads TGTGCCAGCAGCTTTAAACAGGGAGATGAAAAACTGTTTTTT. The encoded protein is CASSFKQGDEKLFF.

The chain combines TRBV7-3 with TRBJ2-2; D ambiguous. Germline assignment: CDR1 SGHTA and CDR2 FQGTGA. V lost 3 bases and J 4 bases, leaving 3 bases between the germline ends. The CDR3 totals 12 residues. CDR3 DNA: TGTGCCAGCAGCTTCCTCACCGGGGAGCTGTTTTTT. Protein sequence: CASSFLTGELFF.

This clone was observed a handful of times. This rearrangement joins TRBV2 to TRBJ1-1, with D unclear. V lost 2 bases and J lost 0, with 16 bases in between. CDR1 is SNHLY, CDR2 FYNNEI, per germline. The length of the CDR3 is 17 residues. This CDR3 is CASSEFGTATLNTEAFF. The DNA for the CDR3 is TGTGCCAGCAGTGAATTTGGAACAGCCACTCTGAACACTGAAGCTTTCTTT. Supplemented by reference TRBV2 and TRBJ1-1, the full variable domain reads EPEVTQTPSHQVTQMGQEVILRCVPISNHLYFYWYRQILGQKVEFLVSFYNNEISEKSEIFDDQFSVERPDGSNFTLKIRSTKLEDSAMYFCASSEFGTATLNTEAFFGQGTRLTVV.

This clone has only a few counts. This sequence joins TRBV28 and TRBJ2-5; 13 bases match TRBD2. The J segment lost 5 bases and the V segment lost 5 bases, leaving 8 bases of the junction unmatched. This CDR3 has 16 amino acids. Germline values: CDR1 MDHEN, CDR2 SYDVKM. CDR3 amino acids: CASSITSGRALETQYF. The CDR3 bases are TGTGCCAGCAGTATCACTAGCGGGAGGGCCCTCGAGACCCAGTACTTC. The variable domain in full, completed from reference TRBV28 and TRBJ2-5, reads DVKVTQSSRYLVKRTGEKVFLECVQDMDHENMFWYRQDPGLGLRLIYFSYDVKMKEKGDIPEGYSVSREKKERFSLILESASTNQTSMYLCASSITSGRALETQYFGPGTRLLVL.